Reported below is one T cell receptor beta chain. This clonotype has a handful of counts. Its recognized antigen is unknown. It has no much larger one-base neighbor in the sample; base qualities were not kept. Amplification of TCR beta CDR3 regions was carried out from RNA transcripts. The TCR CDR3 was subjected to a first round of RT-PCR using the HTBI primer set and the Qiagen OneStep RT-PCR kit. Libraries were constructed in a second round of multiplex PCR, after which size selection and purification were performed. Libraries were sequenced paired-end with 100 bp reads on an Illumina HiSeq2000. Per the original workflow: Raw data were processed with SOAPnuke, discarding reads with adapters, uncalled bases, mean Phred below 15, or no exact constant-primer or identifier match. COPE v1.2.5 was used to merge high-quality paired reads, and clonotypes were defined as unique nucleotide sequences. MiTCR v1.1 was used to align clonotypes to the IMGT TRBV, TRBD and TRBJ reference segments. The analysis was restricted to V-J combinations with a frequency above 0.0001, which together covered just over 99% of the repertoires. A TCS score was defined as the ratio of F50 (clonal expansion) to E x V (chaos), with BLOSUM62-based TCRdist applied between CDR3 peptides within each V-J. Welch's t-statistics and random forest reduced approximately 520 V-J features to 13, which were used in a naive Bayes classifier (R e1071). In TCRdb, the public reads were trimmed at Q25 with fastp and aligned with MiXCR, with productive beta chains retained. Records with the same CDR3 protein are collapsed into one entry carrying the most frequent genes and DNA. The V and J calls shown here were made by TCRdb, not taken from the authors' results. Recorded for this sample are more than 450,000 distinct CDR3 sequences; 14% of them occurred a single time. 11% to 15% of the sample comes from the top ten.

A patient counted as having stable Graves' hyperthyroidism if no progression to ophthalmopathy occurred over 18 months of follow-up. The hyperthyroidism patients were between 18 and 65 years old and newly diagnosed, with a disease duration of less than 2 months. The study excluded patients with uncontrolled infections, other autoimmune diseases, pregnancy or lactation. Diagnoses relied on clinical symptoms, serum thyroxine and TRAb, thyroid ultrasound and orbital computed tomography. PBMCs were separated from about 10 ml of fresh peripheral blood using Ficoll-Paque density gradient centrifugation. Trizol reagent was used to extract total RNA, and RNA quality was then checked on an Agilent 2100 Bioanalyzer. This specimen comes from a study of T cells in Graves' hyperthyroidism and ophthalmopathy (dated 2019 in TCRdb). About the investigation overall: Peripheral blood samples were taken at initial diagnosis, before any treatment was given. To identify distinguishing TCR V-J signatures, a discovery cohort of 90 to 100 patients was used, comprising 40 to 45 with Graves' ophthalmopathy and some 60 with stable Graves' hyperthyroidism. Prospective prediction of ophthalmopathy was tested in an independent validation cohort consisting of 18 to 20 hyperthyroidism patients and some 15 patients who later progressed to ophthalmopathy. The 100 or so discovery patients were randomly split 7:3 into training and test sets. Thyroid tissue and blood T-cell repertoires from six Graves' hyperthyroidism patients were also compared in the study. Following sampling, methimazole starting at 30 mg daily was given to hyperthyroidism patients, and high-dose intravenous methylprednisolone was given to ophthalmopathy patients. The paper reports TCR Vbeta CDR3 sequencing of 135 peripheral blood samples: 40 or so ophthalmopathy, around 80 hyperthyroidism and approximately 17 progressor patients.

Results and caveats for the whole study, not just this receptor: Most expanded thyroid clonotypes (frequency above 0.001) were also detected in blood, a finding suggesting that blood repertoires may reflect thyroid immune responses. A model built on a 13 V-J signature distinguished ophthalmopathy from stable hyperthyroidism, reaching 85% to 90% sensitivity and about 81% specificity in cross-validation and 80%/75% in testing. In validation, the model predicted progression to ophthalmopathy with over 60% sensitivity and about 72% specificity, a median of 6.5 months before onset. Sample size was not statistically predetermined, and blinding of investigators to group allocation was not performed.

The V and J ends are trimmed by 6 bases and 2 bases, leaving 8 bases between them. Per the germline V gene (reference sequence), MNHEY is the CDR1 and SMNVEV is the CDR2. Measured from the cysteine to the phenylalanine, the CDR3 is 13 residues long. Only CDR3 DNA is held: 39 bases, read in frame from base 1. The sample consisted of blood. The sequence is built from TRBV27 and TRBJ2-1; there is no confident call for the D gene. The sequence derives from a woman in her thirties or forties with Graves' hyperthyroidism. The CDR3 reads CASSPSPYNEQFF. The DNA is TGTGCCAGCAGCCCGTCCCCCTACAATGAGCAGTTCTTC.